Detailed here is one T cell receptor (beta chain). Its antigen is unknown. CDR3 length equals 14 residues. J lost 2 bases, V lost 5 bases, and 2 bases had no gene match. Per the germline V gene, CDR1 is MNHNS and CDR2 is SASEGT. The PCR used 52 TRBV and 13 TRBJ primers. Libraries were prepared by immunoSEQ multiplex PCR; TCRdb keeps only in-frame clonotypes and omits some of them. This sample yields about 35,000 clones, of which approximately 91% are seen a single time; about 2.4% belongs to the top ten. The sample belongs to a study of regulatory T cells. Study-wide results and limits: Patient repertoires had restricted TRB V-J pairs and skewed V and J usage, most in Tregs. In CD3G-deficient patients, conventional CD4+ T cells were enriched for hydrophobic CDR3 residues at positions 6 and 7.

All CD3G-deficient patients showed autoimmunity, more severe in two. Patients aged 2 to 39 years had fewer naive T cells. CD4+ cells were sorted into CD25-high CD127-low regulatory cells and CD25-low CD127-high conventional cells. The V gene is TRBV6-1, the J gene TRBJ1-5; 8 positions agree with TRBD1. The sample taken for sequencing was conventional CD4+ T cells sorted from blood. The TCR sequence derives from a young adult with CD3G deficiency. The CDR3 coding sequence is TGTGCCAGCAGTACGACAGGGGGCAATCAGCCCCAGCATTTT. Amino acid sequence: CASSTTGGNQPQHF.